The 16 T cell receptor beta chains below all came from one sample that was sequenced in a study of cytomegalovirus exposure and HLA in healthy donors. The PCR employed 60 Vbeta primers together with 13 Jbeta primers. Measured with immunoSEQ multiplex PCR; TCRdb has only the in-frame clones, and not every one. The sample lists around 140,000 clones; approximately 80% were seen once. Sequences were obtained from PBMCs. The receptors originated from a man aged 50 to 59 in good health and CMV-seronegative.

The V call is TRBV7-9, the J call TRBJ2-7; the match to TRBD2 covers 10 bases. In germline, CDR1 is SEHNR, CDR2 FQNEAQ (reference sequence). V was clipped by 4 bases and J by 5 bases; unmatched bases: 8. The CDR3 is made up of 15 amino acids. DNA for the CDR3: TGTGCCAGCAGCTATGCTAGCGGGAGTGGGAACGAGCAGTACTTC. As protein: CASSYASGSGNEQYF.

J is TRBJ2-1 and V is TRBV7-6; D remains ambiguous. This CDR3 has 14 residues. Deletions cut 4 bases from V and 0 bases from J, with 7 bases between. The V gene's germline CDR1 is SGHVS and CDR2 FNYEAQ. CDR3 DNA sequence: TGTGCCAGCAGCTCCCCCGGCTCCTACAATGAGCAGTTCTTC. Protein sequence: CASSSPGSYNEQFF.

This rearrangement joins TRBV10-3 to TRBJ1-6; D ambiguous. With 5 bases removed from V and 0 bases from J, the gap between germline ends came to 8 bases. Germline V lookup: CDR1 ENHRY, CDR2 SYGVKD. This CDR3 contains 15 residues. CDR3 in DNA: TGTGCCATCAGTCAGGTAAGCTCCTATAATTCACCCCTCCACTTT. It specifies CAISQVSSYNSPLHF.

V and J are TRBV5-1 and TRBJ2-3, with 7 bases lining up with TRBD2. Trimming at V came to 4 bases and at J to 0 bases, leaving 8 bases not matched to a gene. CDR1 and CDR2 (germline): SGHRS, YFSETQ. CDR3 length: 16 amino acids. The CDR3 here is CASSQKAGPSTDTQYF. Here the CDR3 DNA reads TGCGCCAGCAGCCAAAAAGCGGGGCCCAGCACAGATACGCAGTATTTT.

The sample holds a few counts of this clone. The rearrangement joins TRBV2 to TRBJ1-5, with D uncertain. CDR3 size: 14 residues. Germline V CDR1 and CDR2: SNHLY, FYNNEI. Between the trimmed V and J ends, which lost 6 bases and 2 bases, there was a span of 11 bases. CDR3 coding DNA: TGTGCCAGCAGCCCTGACGGGGGCAATCAGCCCCAGCATTTT. Protein sequence: CASSPDGGNQPQHF.

The chain joins TRBV5-1 to TRBJ2-6, with 10 bases fitting TRBD1. J gave up 5 bases and V 4 bases, and 15 bases lay outside the gene matches. Germline V gene sequence: CDR1 SGHRS, CDR2 YFSETQ. The CDR3 sequence is 19 residues long. The CDR3 protein is CASSPGQGTLPGWANVLTF. For the CDR3, the DNA is TGCGCCAGCAGCCCGGGACAGGGGACACTACCCGGCTGGGCCAACGTCCTGACTTTC.

The CDR3 DNA follows: TGTGCCAGCAGGCTTGGGAGGGCTGAGCAGTTCTTC. As protein: CASRLGRAEQFF. J is TRBJ2-1 and V is TRBV7-9; 7 nucleotides align to TRBD2. The CDR3 runs to 12 residues. Per the germline V gene, CDR1 is SEHNR and CDR2 is FQNEAQ (reference sequence). V was pared by 6 bases and J by 9 bases, with 5 bases of the junction left unmatched.

V and J are TRBV7-2 and TRBJ1-1; TRBD1 aligns across 7 bases. The CDR3 is made up of 15 amino acids. Germline CDR1 is SGHTA and CDR2 is FQGNSA. Losses at the gene ends were 1 base for V and 1 base for J; bases not matched to a gene: 3. CDR3: CASSLDRTGNTEAFF. The CDR3 DNA follows: TGTGCCAGCAGCTTAGACCGGACAGGGAACACTGAAGCTTTCTTT.

The chain couples TRBV7-6 to TRBJ2-3, with a weak D call TRBD2 (6 bases). CDR3 length: 17 residues. Deletions cut 3 bases from V and 0 bases from J, with 16 bases between. Germline CDR1 is SGHVS and CDR2 is FNYEAQ. For the CDR3, the DNA is TGTGCCAGCAGCTTCGACGGGAGAAGGGCTAGCACAGATACGCAGTATTTT. It codes for CASSFDGRRASTDTQYF.

This chain joins TRBV30 and TRBJ2-5, with D possibly being TRBD2 (5 bases). The germline V gene encodes CDR1 GTSNPN and CDR2 SVGIG (reference sequence). V lost 1 base, J lost 5 bases, and 11 bases lay in between. The CDR3 extends over 13 amino acids. The CDR3 sequence: CAWSGAAGETQYF. Written as DNA, the CDR3 is TGTGCCTGGAGTGGAGCGGCTGGCGAGACCCAGTACTTC.

With regard to this clone: Mismatch with germline at one junction end may stem from a read error. The J gene is TRBJ2-7, the V gene TRBV7-7; maybe TRBD2 (5 bases). Germline-derived CDR1 and CDR2 are SSHAT and FNYEAQ (reference sequence). There are 14 residues in the CDR3. The CDR3 DNA reads as TGTGCTAGCAGCTTAAATCGGGACTCCTACGAGCAGTACTTC. Residues: CASSLNRDSYEQYF.

This chain links TRBV6-6 with TRBJ2-1, with D possibly matching TRBD2 (6 bases). Germline-derived CDR1 and CDR2 are MNHNY and SVGAGI (reference sequence). The V gene lost 7 bases and the J gene lost 4 bases, with 17 bases spanning the gap. This CDR3 region has 15 residues. CDR3 DNA: TGTGCCAGCACCTCAATGGGGGGAGAGTACAATGAGCAGTTCTTC. Protein sequence: CASTSMGGEYNEQFF.

V usage is TRBV18 and J usage is TRBJ2-7; TRBD1 aligns across 10 bases. CDR3 length: 13 amino acids. With 6 bases clipped from V and 3 bases from J, the junction kept 2 bases outside the gene matches. CDR1 and CDR2 from the germline V gene are KGHSH and LQKENI. The CDR3 reads CASSGQGDYEQYF. The CDR3 coding sequence is TGTGCCAGCTCCGGACAGGGGGACTACGAGCAGTACTTC.

The chain joins TRBV29-1 to TRBJ1-1; D ambiguous. Trimming shortened V by 5 bases and J by 1 base, and 11 bases separated the two germline ends. The CDR3 extends over 13 amino acids. CDR1 and CDR2 from the germline V gene are SQVTM and ANQGSEA. The CDR3 region has the DNA TGCAGCGTTAGGGAGGGATCGAACACTGAAGCTTTCTTT. Translation: CSVREGSNTEAFF. Full variable domain (remainder filled in from reference TRBV29-1 and TRBJ1-1): SAVISQKPSRDICQRGTSLTIQCQVDSQVTMMFWYRQQPGQSLTLIATANQGSEATYESGFVIDKFPISRPNLTFSTLTVSNMSPEDSSIYLCSVREGSNTEAFFGQGTRLTVV.

The gene calls are TRBV2 and TRBJ2-2; 11 nucleotides line up with TRBD2. The CDR3 sequence is 15 residues long. CDR1 is SNHLY, CDR2 FYNNEI, per germline. V lost 6 bases and J lost 7; bases outside the gene matches: 7. CDR3 in amino acids: CASSISGGANGELFF. The CDR3, as DNA: TGTGCCAGCAGCATTAGCGGGGGGGCCAACGGGGAGCTGTTTTTT.

This chain connects TRBV6-4 to TRBJ2-1, with TRBD2 as a possible D gene (5 bases). V was trimmed by 2 bases and J by 8 bases, leaving 13 bases between them. CDR3 length: 14 amino acids. Germline lookup yields CDR1 MRHNA and CDR2 SNTAGT. CDR3 sequence: CASSDEEGSHEQFF. In DNA form, the CDR3 reads TGTGCCAGCAGTGACGAAGAGGGATCACATGAGCAGTTCTTC.